The 17 T cell receptor beta chains presented below share a single source sample, sequenced in a study of blood T cell repertoires in COVID-19. The table came from immunoSEQ multiplex PCR; TCRdb's copy has only in-frame clones and leaves some out. Of approximately 250,000 clones in the sample, more than 85% were seen once. The source material was peripheral blood. Every receptor here comes from a man between 18 and 35 years old with active or convalescent COVID-19.

This clone appeared a single time. The gene calls are TRBV6-1 and TRBJ2-7; possibly TRBD1 for D (6 bases). CDR3 length equals 14 residues. With 6 bases removed from V and 7 bases from J, the gap between germline ends came to 19 bases. CDR1 MNHNS and CDR2 SASEGT come from the germline V gene. The CDR3 DNA is TGTGCCAGCAGCCTACGACAGGCTGGGTGGGAGCAGTACTTC. Residues: CASSLRQAGWEQYF.

The chain is built from TRBV6-5 and TRBJ2-1; 10 bases are shared with TRBD2. CDR1 and CDR2 (germline): MNHEY, SVGAGI. The CDR3 is 15 residues long. The V and J ends lost 8 bases and 9 bases, in that order; junction bases with no gene match: 13. This CDR3 reads CASCGLTSGEGEQFF. CDR3 DNA sequence: TGTGCCAGCTGCGGGCTAACTAGCGGGGAGGGTGAGCAGTTCTTC.

The chain has TRBV4-1 and TRBJ1-1; perhaps TRBD1 as D (6 bases). In germline, CDR1 is MGHRA, CDR2 YSYEKL. This CDR3 comprises 16 residues. Trimming stripped 3 bases from V and 3 bases from J, with 17 bases between. The CDR3 DNA sequence: TGCGCCAGCAGCCACCCAGGCAGGCCAGGGGACACTGAAGCTTTCTTT. It encodes CASSHPGRPGDTEAFF.

V is TRBV24-1 and J is TRBJ2-2; TRBD1 matches at 8 bases. This CDR3 spans 15 amino acids. CDR1 is KGHDR, CDR2 SFDVKD, per germline. J lost 1 base, V lost 4 bases, and 1 base had no gene match. The CDR3 spells CATSDGQGNTGELFF. The CDR3 DNA sequence: TGTGCCACCAGTGACGGACAGGGGAACACCGGGGAGCTGTTTTTT.

In its sample, this clone was seen a few times. The CDR3 sequence: CASRFWQGRFGNTEAFF. The CDR3 region has the DNA TGTGCCTCCCGGTTCTGGCAGGGGCGTTTCGGTAACACTGAAGCTTTCTTT. The V and J genes are TRBV19 and TRBJ1-1, with D perhaps matching TRBD1 (6 bases). The CDR3 sequence is 17 residues long. V lost 11 bases, J lost 2 bases, and 27 bases lay in between. CDR1 and CDR2 (germline): LNHDA, SQIVND (reference sequence).

Worth noting for this clone: The same CDR3 arises from other DNA sequences in this sample as well. V and J are TRBV9 and TRBJ2-1, with 9 positions matching TRBD2. V was pared by 0 bases and J by 2 bases, with 3 bases of the junction left unmatched. The CDR3 totals 16 residues. Germline V gene data show CDR1 as SGDLS and CDR2 as YYNGEE. The CDR3 region has the DNA TGTGCCAGCAGCGTAGGGGCTAGCGGGACCTACAATGAGCAGTTCTTC. This codes for CASSVGASGTYNEQFF. The whole variable domain, remainder taken from reference TRBV9 and TRBJ2-1, is DSGVTQTPKHLITATGQRVTLRCSPRSGDLSVYWYQQSLDQGLQFLIQYYNGEERAKGNILERFSAQQFPDLHSELNLSSLELGDSALYFCASSVGASGTYNEQFFGPGTRLTVL.

The rearrangement links TRBV7-2 to TRBJ2-3; D ambiguous. Germline V gene data show CDR1 as SGHTA and CDR2 as FQGNSA. Trimming cost V 5 bases and J 2 bases, with 5 bases left between them. CDR3 size: 12 residues. The CDR3 coding sequence is TGTGCCAGCAGCCCCTTCACAGATACGCAGTATTTT. It encodes CASSPFTDTQYF.

This clone came up a few times. One end of the junction is discordant with germline, which a read error may explain. V is TRBV11-2 and J is TRBJ2-7, with TRBD1 matching over 10 bases. Germline lookup yields CDR1 SGHAT and CDR2 FQNNGV. The CDR3 contains 14 residues. The CDR3 loop reads CASSSGQGVRSVNF. CDR3 bases: TGTGCCAGCAGCTCAGGACAGGGGGTCCGGTCGGTGAACTTC.

The CDR3 DNA follows: TGCGCCAGCAGTGACGGGAGTGGTCAGCCCCAGCATTTT. Its translation: CASSDGSGQPQHF. This rearrangement joins TRBV10-1 to TRBJ1-5; no clear D gene. V gave up 3 bases and J gave up 6 bases, with 9 bases separating them. CDR1 is WNHNN, CDR2 SYGVQD, per germline (reference sequence). CDR3 length equals 13 residues.

V usage is TRBV12-3 or TRBV12-4 and J usage is TRBJ1-2; tentative D call: TRBD1 (6 bases). V lost 5 bases and J 3 bases, leaving 10 bases between the germline ends. The CDR3 extends over 13 amino acids. The CDR3 protein is CASSVQGYYGYTF. CDR3 nucleotides: TGTGCCAGCAGTGTCCAGGGGTACTATGGCTACACCTTC.

This chain links TRBV5-1 with TRBJ2-7; TRBD1 matches at 9 bases. This CDR3 has 15 amino acids. CDR1 and CDR2 from the germline V gene are SGHRS and YFSETQ. The V gene end was trimmed by 4 bases and the J gene end by 0 bases; junction bases not matched to a gene: 5. Here the CDR3 DNA reads TGCGCCAGCAGCAACCGGGACAGGGACTCCTACGAGCAGTACTTC. Residues: CASSNRDRDSYEQYF.

V and J are TRBV6-6 and TRBJ2-1; TRBD2 matches 10 bases. CDR1 is MNHNY, CDR2 SVGAGI, per germline (reference sequence). The CDR3 loop spans 19 amino acids. V lost 7 bases and J lost 8; bases outside the gene matches: 23. Here the CDR3 DNA reads TGTGCCAGCAATCGTTACAATCTTCTTTCTAGCGGGAGTATCCATGAGCAGTTCTTC. The encoded protein is CASNRYNLLSSGSIHEQFF.

V and J are TRBV9 and TRBJ2-5; 10 positions match TRBD1. Germline CDR1 is SGDLS and CDR2 is YYNGEE. The ends lost 4 bases at V and 4 bases at J; junction bases unmatched: 4. The CDR3 is 14 amino acids. The CDR3 region has the DNA TGTGCCAGCAGCCCGGGACAGGGGCTAGAGACCCAGTACTTC. This sequence encodes CASSPGQGLETQYF.

The chain carries TRBV5-6 and TRBJ1-2; D might be TRBD1 (6 bases). This CDR3 is built from 15 residues. V gave up 3 bases and J gave up 2 bases, with 14 bases separating them. CDR1 and CDR2 from the germline V gene are SGHDT and YYEEEE. CDR3 sequence reads: CASSSWTVSNYGYTF. The CDR3 DNA reads as TGTGCCAGCAGCTCATGGACAGTCTCCAACTATGGCTACACCTTC. Together with reference TRBV5-6 and TRBJ1-2, the CDR3 gives the full variable domain: DAGVTQSPTHLIKTRGQQVTLRCSPKSGHDTVSWYQQALGQGPQFIFQYYEEEERQRGNFPDRFSGHQFPNYSSELNVNALLLGDSALYLCASSSWTVSNYGYTFGSGTRLTVV.

Here the CDR3 DNA reads TGTGCCAGCAGTACAGACGGCAATGAGCAGTTCTTC. Protein sequence: CASSTDGNEQFF. The chain employs TRBV3-1 (or the pseudogene TRBV3-2) and TRBJ2-1; D uncertain. Germline V gives CDR1 LGHDT, CDR2 YNNKEL (reference sequence). V dropped 6 bases and J dropped 6 bases, with 9 bases sitting between them. The CDR3 totals 12 residues.

V gene TRBV5-1 combines with J gene TRBJ2-2; D might be TRBD2 (5 bases). Trimming took 4 bases from V and 7 from J, leaving 17 bases between them. Per the germline V gene, CDR1 is SGHRS and CDR2 is YFSETQ. The CDR3 is 15 residues long. The CDR3 DNA reads TGCGCCAGCAGCCTGGAGGCGAGGTCCAGCGGGGAGCTGTTTTTT. Encoded protein: CASSLEARSSGELFF. Drawing the rest from reference TRBV5-1 and TRBJ2-2, the complete variable domain is KAGVTQTPRYLIKTRGQQVTLSCSPISGHRSVSWYQQTPGQGLQFLFEYFSETQRNKGNFPGRFSGRQFSNSRSEMNVSTLELGDSALYLCASSLEARSSGELFFGEGSRLTVL.

The genes are TRBV4-2 and TRBJ1-5; no definite D call. Germline CDR1 reads LGHNA; CDR2 reads YNFKEQ. The V end lost 2 bases, the J end lost 5 bases, and 4 bases lay between the germline ends. The CDR3 is made up of 12 amino acids. CDR3 sequence (DNA): TGTGCCAGCAGCCAACCCGATCAGCCCCAGCATTTT. Encoded protein: CASSQPDQPQHF.